This TCR beta chain was sequenced for a study of OX40 agonist ivuxolimab in advanced cancers. Study in general: Every patient in dose escalation had hepatocellular carcinoma, melanoma, renal cell or head and neck cancer. Two cutaneous melanoma patients and one hepatocellular carcinoma patient, three in all, had partial responses.

Trimming took off 4 bases at V and 2 bases at J, with 15 bases between the two ends. CDR1 is SGHRS and CDR2 is YFSETQ in the germline V gene. CDR3 length: 15 amino acids. Regarding the study as a whole: Some nonresponders likewise displayed low normalized T-cell clonal expansion.

TCRdb's copy holds only in-frame clones and misses some; the assay was immunoSEQ multiplex PCR. The sample has some 70,000 clones, roughly 86% seen once; the top ten hold approximately 2.1%. As regards this clone: Its cognate antigen is unknown.

The chain has TRBV5-1 and TRBJ1-1; D unclear. This specimen consisted of CD4+ or CD8+ T cells sorted from blood, obtained in a trial of the OX40 agonist ivuxolimab. This clonotype was obtained from an adult with an advanced solid tumor such as melanoma, head and neck, liver or kidney cancer. DNA of the CDR3: TGCGCCAGCAGCCCCACCGAGGTGGGTAACACTGAAGCTTTCTTT. This codes for CASSPTEVGNTEAFF.